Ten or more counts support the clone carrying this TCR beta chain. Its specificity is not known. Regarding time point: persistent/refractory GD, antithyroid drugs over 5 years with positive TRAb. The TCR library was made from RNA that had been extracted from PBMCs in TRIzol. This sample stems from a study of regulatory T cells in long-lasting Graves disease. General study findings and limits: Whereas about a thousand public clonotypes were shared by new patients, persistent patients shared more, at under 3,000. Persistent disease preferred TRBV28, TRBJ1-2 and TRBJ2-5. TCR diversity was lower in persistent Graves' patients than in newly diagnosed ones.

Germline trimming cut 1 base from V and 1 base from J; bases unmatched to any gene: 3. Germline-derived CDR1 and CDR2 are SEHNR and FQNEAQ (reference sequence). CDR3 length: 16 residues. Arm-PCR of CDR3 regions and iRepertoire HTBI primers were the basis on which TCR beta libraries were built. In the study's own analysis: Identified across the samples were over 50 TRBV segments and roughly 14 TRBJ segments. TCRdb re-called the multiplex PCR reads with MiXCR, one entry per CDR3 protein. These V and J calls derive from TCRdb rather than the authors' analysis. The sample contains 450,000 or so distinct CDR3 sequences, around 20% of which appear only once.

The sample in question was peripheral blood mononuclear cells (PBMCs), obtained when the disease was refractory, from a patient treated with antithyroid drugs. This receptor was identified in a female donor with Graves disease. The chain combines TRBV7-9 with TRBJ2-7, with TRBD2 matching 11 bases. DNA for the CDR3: TGTGCCAGCAGCTTAGGGGGACTAGCGGTTTCCTACGAGCAGTACTTC. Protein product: CASSLGGLAVSYEQYF.